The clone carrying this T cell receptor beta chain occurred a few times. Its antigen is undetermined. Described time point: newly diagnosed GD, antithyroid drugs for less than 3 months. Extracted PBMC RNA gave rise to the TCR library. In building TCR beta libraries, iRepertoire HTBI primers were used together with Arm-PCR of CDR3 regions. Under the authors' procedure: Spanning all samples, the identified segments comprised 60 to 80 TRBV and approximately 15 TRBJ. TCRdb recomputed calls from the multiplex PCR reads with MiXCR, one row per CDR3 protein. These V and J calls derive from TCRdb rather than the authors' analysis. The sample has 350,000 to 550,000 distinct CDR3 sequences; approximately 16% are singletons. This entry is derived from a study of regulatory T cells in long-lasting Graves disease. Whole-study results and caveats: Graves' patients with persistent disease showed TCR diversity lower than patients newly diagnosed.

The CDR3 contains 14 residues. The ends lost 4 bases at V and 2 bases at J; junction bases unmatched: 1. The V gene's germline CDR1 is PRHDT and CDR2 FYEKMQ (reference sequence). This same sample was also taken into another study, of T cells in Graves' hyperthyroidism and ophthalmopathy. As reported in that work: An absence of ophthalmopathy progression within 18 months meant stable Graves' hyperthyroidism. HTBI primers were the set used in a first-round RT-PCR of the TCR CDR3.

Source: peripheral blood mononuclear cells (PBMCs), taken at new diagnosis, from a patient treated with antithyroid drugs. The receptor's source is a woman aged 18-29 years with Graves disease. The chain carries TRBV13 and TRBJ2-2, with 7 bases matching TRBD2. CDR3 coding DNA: TGTGCCAGCAGCTCGGGACTAAACACCGGGGAGCTGTTTTTT. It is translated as CASSSGLNTGELFF.